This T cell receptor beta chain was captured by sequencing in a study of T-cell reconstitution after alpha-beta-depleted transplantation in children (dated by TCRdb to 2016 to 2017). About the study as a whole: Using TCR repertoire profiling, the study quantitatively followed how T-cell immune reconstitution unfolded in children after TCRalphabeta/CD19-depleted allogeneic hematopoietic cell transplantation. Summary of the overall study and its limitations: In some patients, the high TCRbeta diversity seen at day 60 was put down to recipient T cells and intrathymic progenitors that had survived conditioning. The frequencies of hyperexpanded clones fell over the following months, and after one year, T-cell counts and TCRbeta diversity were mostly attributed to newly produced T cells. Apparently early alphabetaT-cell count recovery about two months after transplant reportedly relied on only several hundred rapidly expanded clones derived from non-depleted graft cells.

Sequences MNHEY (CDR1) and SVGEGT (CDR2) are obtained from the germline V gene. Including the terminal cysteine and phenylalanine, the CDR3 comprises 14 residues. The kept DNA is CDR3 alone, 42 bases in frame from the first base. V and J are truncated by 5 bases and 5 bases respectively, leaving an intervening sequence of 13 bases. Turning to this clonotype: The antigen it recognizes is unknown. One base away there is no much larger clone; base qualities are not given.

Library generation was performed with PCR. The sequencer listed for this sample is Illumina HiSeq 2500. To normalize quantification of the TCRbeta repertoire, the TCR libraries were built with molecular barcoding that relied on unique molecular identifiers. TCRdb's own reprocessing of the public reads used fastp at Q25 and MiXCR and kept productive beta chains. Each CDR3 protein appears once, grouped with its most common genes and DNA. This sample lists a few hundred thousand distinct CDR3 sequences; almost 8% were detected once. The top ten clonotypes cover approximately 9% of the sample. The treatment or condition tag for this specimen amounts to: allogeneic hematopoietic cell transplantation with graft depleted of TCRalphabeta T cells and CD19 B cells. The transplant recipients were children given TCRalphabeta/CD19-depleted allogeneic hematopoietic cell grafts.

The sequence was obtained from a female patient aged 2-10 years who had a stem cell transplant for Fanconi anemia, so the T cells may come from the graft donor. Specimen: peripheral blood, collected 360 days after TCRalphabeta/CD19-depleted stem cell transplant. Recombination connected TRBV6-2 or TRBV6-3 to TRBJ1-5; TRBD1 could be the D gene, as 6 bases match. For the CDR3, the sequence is CASSGSGAYQPQHF. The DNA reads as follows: TGTGCCAGCAGTGGATCAGGGGCTTATCAGCCCCAGCATTTT.